One T cell receptor (beta chain) is described in this entry. This CDR3 region has 13 residues. V gave up 3 bases and J gave up 6 bases, with 9 bases separating them. CDR1 and CDR2 from the germline V gene are GTSNPN and SVGIG (reference sequence). The record originates from a study of blood T cell repertoires in COVID-19. Original processing notes: Reference gene primer amplification in the assay estimated nucleated cell counts. Sequencing was performed with immunoSEQ multiplex PCR; in TCRdb, only in-frame clones are kept and a portion is missing. Clone size and the V and J calls come from that table; the DNA yielded D and trimming. The sample has about 150,000 clones, about 83% seen once; the top ten hold around 2.7%.

The rearrangement links TRBV30 to TRBJ1-6; D is possibly TRBD1 (5 bases). This TCR was sampled from an elderly woman with COVID-19, enrolled during active disease. Material: peripheral blood. The CDR3 DNA reads as TGTGCCTGGAGCCAGGGTCCTAATTCACCCCTCCACTTT. Protein: CAWSQGPNSPLHF.